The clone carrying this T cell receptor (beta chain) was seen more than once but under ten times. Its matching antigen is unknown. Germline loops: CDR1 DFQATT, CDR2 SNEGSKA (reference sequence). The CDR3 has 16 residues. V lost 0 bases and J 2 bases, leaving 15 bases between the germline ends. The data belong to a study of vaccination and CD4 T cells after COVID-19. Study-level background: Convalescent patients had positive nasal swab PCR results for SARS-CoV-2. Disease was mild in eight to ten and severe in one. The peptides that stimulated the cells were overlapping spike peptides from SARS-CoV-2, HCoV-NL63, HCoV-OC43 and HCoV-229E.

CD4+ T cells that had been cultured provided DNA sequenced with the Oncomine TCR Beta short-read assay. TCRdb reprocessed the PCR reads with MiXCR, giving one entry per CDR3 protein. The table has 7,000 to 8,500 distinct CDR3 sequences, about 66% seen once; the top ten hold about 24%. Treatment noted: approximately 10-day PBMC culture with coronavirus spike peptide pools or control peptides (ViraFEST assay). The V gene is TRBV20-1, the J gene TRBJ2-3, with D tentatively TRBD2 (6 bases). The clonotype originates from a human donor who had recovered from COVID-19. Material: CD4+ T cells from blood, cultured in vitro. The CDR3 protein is CSARDLQGGATDTQYF. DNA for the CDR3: TGCAGTGCTAGAGATCTTCAGGGCGGGGCCACAGATACGCAGTATTTT.